This T cell receptor beta chain was documented in a study of metastatic and nonmetastatic thyroid tumors. Study background: Repertoire comparisons spanned blood and tumor or nodule tissue from malignant and benign thyroid patients.

Every patient was untreated before thyroid surgery. Germline V lookup: CDR1 DFQATT, CDR2 SNEGSKA (reference sequence). The CDR3 runs to 14 residues. V lost 7 bases to trimming and J lost 1 base; unmatched junction nucleotides: 9. Original data processing: Built for papillary thyroid cancer, a distant-metastasis classifier drew on CDR3 differences across clinicopathological groups. TCRdb used MiXCR to call clones anew from the PCR reads. The authors' filters were not applied to this entry. Of around 15,000 clones in the sample, about 15% were seen once. The chain recombines TRBV20-1 with TRBJ2-5; TRBD1 matches at 7 bases. Material for sequencing was blood. The origin of this receptor is a female donor with papillary thyroid cancer or a benign thyroid nodule (not recorded which). Some clones in this sample may be carry-over from other donors' samples. CDR3 in DNA: TGCAGTGGCCTGGGACAGAGTAGCCAAGAGACCCAGTACTTC. Amino acids: CSGLGQSSQETQYF.